This record covers a single T cell receptor beta chain. Its antigen is not yet known. Base qualities are not at hand, and no much larger clone is one base apart. Receptor libraries were prepared by PCR. Sequencing used an Illumina HiSeq 2500. TCR libraries were prepared with molecular barcoding, using unique molecular identifiers to normalize TCRbeta repertoire quantification. The public sequencing data were trimmed at Q25 with fastp and processed into clonotypes with MiXCR by TCRdb, which kept only in-frame beta chains. Each entry is one CDR3 protein sequence, shown with its most common DNA and genes. Present in this sample are 200,000 to 300,000 distinct CDR3 sequences, approximately 24% of which were seen just once. The top ten hold 4.5% to 5.5% of the sample. Taken from the germline V gene, the CDR1 and CDR2 loops are SGHVS and FQNEAQ. Inclusive of the bounding cysteine and phenylalanine, the CDR3 is 15 residues long. The sequence is cut down to CDR3 DNA, 45 bases in frame from base 1. Trimming costs V 3 bases and J 1 base, and their ends lie 10 bases apart.

The data were taken from a study of T-cell reconstitution after alpha-beta-depleted transplantation in children (dated by TCRdb to about 2016). For the study in its entirety: T-cell immune reconstitution after TCRalphabeta/CD19-depleted allogeneic hematopoietic cell transplantation in children was quantitatively tracked in the study by means of TCR repertoire profiling.

The treatment or condition label, as the study defines it: allogeneic hematopoietic cell transplantation with graft depleted of TCRalphabeta T cells and CD19 B cells. TCRalphabeta/CD19-depleted allogeneic hematopoietic cell grafts were given to the transplant recipients, all of whom were children. Study-wide findings and limitations: About two months after transplant, the apparently early recovery of alphabetaT-cell counts reportedly depended on just several hundred clones that had expanded rapidly and came from non-depleted graft cells. The high TCRbeta diversity at day 60 in some patients was ascribed to recipient T cells and intrathymic progenitors that had survived conditioning. Over subsequent months, a decline in hyperexpanded clone frequencies was noted, and after one year, T-cell counts and TCRbeta diversity were mostly ascribed to newly produced T cells.

The chain joins TRBV7-8 to TRBJ2-4, with the D gene too uncertain to name. Here the sequenced sample was PBMCs, mostly from graft donor cells, taken 360 days after TCRalphabeta/CD19-depleted stem cell transplant. This clonotype was sampled from a female patient younger than 10 who had a stem cell transplant for congenital amegakaryocytic thrombocytopenia, so the T cells may come from the graft donor. The DNA reads as follows: TGTGCCAGCAGCTTTTTAGTGGGTGCCAAAAACATTCAGTACTTC. The translation is CASSFLVGAKNIQYF. Outside the CDR3, residues come from the reference TRBV7-8 and TRBJ2-4 proteins, so the full variable domain is: GAGVSQSPRYKVAKRGQDVALRCDPISGHVSLFWYQQALGQGPEFLTYFQNEAQLDKSGLPSDRFFAERPEGSVSTLKIQRTQQEDSAVYLCASSFLVGAKNIQYFGAGTRLSVL.